These 20 T cell receptor beta chains share one sample of origin, sequenced in a study of cytomegalovirus exposure and HLA in healthy donors. The PCR used 60 Vbeta and 13 Jbeta primers. The data were produced by immunoSEQ multiplex PCR, yet TCRdb's version contains in-frame clones alone and is incomplete. Of more than 140,000 clones listed, around four fifths are singletons. Sequenced input: PBMCs. All receptors derive from a woman in her forties in good health and CMV-seronegative.

The V gene is TRBV6-5, the J gene TRBJ2-3; D possibly corresponds to TRBD2 (5 bases). Between the trimmed V and J ends, which lost 6 bases and 4 bases, there was a span of 14 bases. Germline V CDR1 and CDR2: MNHEY, SVGAGI. The length of the CDR3 is 14 residues. The CDR3 sequence is CASSLQLLADTQYF. Written as DNA, the CDR3 is TGTGCCAGCAGCCTCCAATTACTAGCAGATACGCAGTATTTT.

The chain recombines TRBV11-2 with TRBJ1-1; D call uncertain. The germline V gene encodes CDR1 SGHAT and CDR2 FQNNGV. The CDR3 contains 15 residues. V was pared by 2 bases and J by 0 bases, with 10 bases between. The CDR3 is CASSLTDPMNTEAFF. Written as DNA, the CDR3 is TGTGCCAGCAGCTTAACAGATCCTATGAACACTGAAGCTTTCTTT. Full variable domain (rest looked up from reference TRBV11-2 and TRBJ1-1): EAGVAQSPRYKIIEKRQSVAFWCNPISGHATLYWYQQILGQGPKLLIQFQNNGVVDDSQLPKDRFSAERLKGVDSTLKIQPAKLEDSAVYLCASSLTDPMNTEAFFGQGTRLTVV.

The chain combines TRBV6-7 with TRBJ1-2, with D tentatively TRBD1 (5 bases). TRBV6-7 is given ORF status, its function remaining uncertain. CDR3 length: 21 amino acids. V shed 0 bases and J shed 7 bases, with 33 bases lying between them. CDR3: CASSYSKEFRVDSGIKSGYTF. CDR3 nucleotide sequence: TGTGCCAGCAGTTACTCGAAAGAATTCAGGGTCGACAGTGGCATAAAGAGTGGCTACACCTTC.

J is TRBJ2-3 and V is TRBV27; no definite D call. The CDR3 is 14 amino acids. The V gene lost 3 bases and the J gene lost 0 bases, with 7 bases spanning the gap. Germline assignment: CDR1 MNHEY and CDR2 SMNVEV (reference sequence). CDR3 DNA sequence: TGTGCCAGCAGTTTCACTACTAGCACAGATACGCAGTATTTT. Its protein is CASSFTTSTDTQYF.

This chain connects TRBV27 to TRBJ2-3; TRBD2 agrees at 7 bases. The CDR3 spans 16 residues. Per germline, CDR1 MNHEY and CDR2 SMNVEV (reference sequence). The junction had 10 bases not matched to a gene; V was cut back by 3 bases and J by 4 bases. CDR3 nucleotides: TGTGCCAGCAGTTTGGGTGCGGGAGTTGGTGCAGATACGCAGTATTTT. It is translated as CASSLGAGVGADTQYF.

The chain links TRBV11-2 to TRBJ2-2; 8 bases line up with TRBD1. Germline V gives CDR1 SGHAT, CDR2 FQNNGV. The trim removed 3 bases at V and 4 bases at J, leaving 10 bases unmatched. CDR3 length: 17 residues. The CDR3 DNA sequence: TGTGCCAGCAGCTTCGGGGCCTGGGGACAGGCCACCGGGGAGCTGTTTTTT. This sequence encodes CASSFGAWGQATGELFF.

The chain uses TRBV28 and TRBJ2-7; 8 bases line up with TRBD1. V was pared by 7 bases and J by 3 bases, with 5 bases of the junction left unmatched. Germline lookup yields CDR1 MDHEN and CDR2 SYDVKM. This CDR3 has 13 amino acids. CDR3 in amino acids: CASTYDRGYEQYF. The CDR3, as DNA: TGTGCCAGCACATACGACAGGGGCTACGAGCAGTACTTC.

The chain is built from TRBV5-1 and TRBJ1-1; 7 positions agree with TRBD1. Germline lookup yields CDR1 SGHRS and CDR2 YFSETQ. Trimming removed 0 bases from V and 4 bases from J; junction bases left unmatched: 6. CDR3 length: 15 amino acids. CDR3 residues: CASSLEGAGSTEAFF. The CDR3 DNA reads as TGCGCCAGCAGCTTGGAGGGGGCCGGGAGCACTGAAGCTTTCTTT. Together with reference TRBV5-1 and TRBJ1-1, the CDR3 gives the full variable domain: KAGVTQTPRYLIKTRGQQVTLSCSPISGHRSVSWYQQTPGQGLQFLFEYFSETQRNKGNFPGRFSGRQFSNSRSEMNVSTLELGDSALYLCASSLEGAGSTEAFFGQGTRLTVV.

This sequence joins TRBV28 and TRBJ2-7, with 10 bases identical to TRBD1. Trimming removed 8 bases from V and 1 base from J; junction bases left unmatched: 11. Germline V gene lookup returns CDR1 MDHEN and CDR2 SYDVKM. This CDR3 spans 16 amino acids. The CDR3 spells CASLGQGIYWSYEQYF. Written as DNA, the CDR3 is TGTGCCAGCCTGGGACAGGGGATTTACTGGTCCTACGAGCAGTACTTC.

This rearrangement joins TRBV28 to TRBJ1-2, with 9 bases identical to TRBD1. CDR1 and CDR2 from the germline V gene are MDHEN and SYDVKM. After removal of 6 bases from V and 4 bases from J, the junction contained 9 bases not matched to a gene. The CDR3 extends over 15 amino acids. The CDR3 DNA follows: TGTGCCAGCAGGGGAACAGGGGGCGGGATCTATGGCTACACCTTC. Translation gives CASRGTGGGIYGYTF.

The chain joins TRBV11-2 to TRBJ2-5; D perhaps matches TRBD2 (6 bases). Trimming left V 4 bases short and J 4 bases short, with 19 bases between. The V gene's germline CDR1 is SGHAT and CDR2 FQNNGV. There are 16 residues in the CDR3. CDR3 region: CASSSKGLARTETQYF. In DNA, the CDR3 is TGTGCCAGCAGCTCCAAGGGTCTAGCGCGGACAGAGACCCAGTACTTC.

V gene TRBV4-2 combines with J gene TRBJ2-7, with TRBD1 identical over 9 bases. CDR1 and CDR2 from the germline V gene are LGHNA and YNFKEQ. J lost 6 bases, V lost 4 bases, and 10 bases had no gene match. CDR3 length equals 15 residues. The CDR3 DNA sequence: TGTGCCAGCAGCCCCGGACGGGACAGGGATTCCGAGCAGTACTTC. Translating it yields CASSPGRDRDSEQYF.

The chain couples TRBV5-1 to TRBJ1-2; possible D gene TRBD1, 6 bases. There are 15 residues in the CDR3. Trimming pared 0 bases from V and 4 bases from J, leaving 13 bases between. Germline V gene lookup returns CDR1 SGHRS and CDR2 YFSETQ. DNA for the CDR3: TGCGCCAGCAGCTTGGCACAGGGCTCTGCCTATGGCTACACCTTC. Amino acid sequence: CASSLAQGSAYGYTF.

Only one count was recorded for this clone. V and J are TRBV18 and TRBJ2-7; 7 bases align to TRBD1. CDR1 KGHSH and CDR2 LQKENI come from the germline V gene. Unmatched junction bases numbered 18, after V lost 4 bases and J lost 0 bases. This CDR3 is built from 19 residues. The CDR3 is CASSLTGVQLTLYSYEQYF. For the CDR3, the DNA is TGTGCCAGCTCACTAACAGGGGTCCAACTAACCCTGTACTCCTACGAGCAGTACTTC.

This clone was recorded only once. The chain couples TRBV11-2 to TRBJ2-3; the match to TRBD1 covers 8 bases. CDR3 size: 16 residues. Germline values: CDR1 SGHAT, CDR2 FQNNGV. The V gene end was trimmed by 5 bases and the J gene end by 4 bases; junction bases not matched to a gene: 11. In DNA form, the CDR3 reads TGTGCCAGCAGCCCCCTGAGGCGGACAGGGCCAGATACGCAGTATTTT. It specifies CASSPLRRTGPDTQYF.

This clone was detected a few times. The chain has TRBV6-5 and TRBJ2-1; 7 bases match TRBD2. V dropped 6 bases and J dropped 5; count of bases not matched to a gene: 7. The CDR3 covers 14 residues. Germline loops: CDR1 MNHEY, CDR2 SVGAGI. This CDR3 reads CASRNSGLNNEQFF. DNA of the CDR3: TGTGCCAGCAGAAATAGCGGGCTGAACAATGAGCAGTTCTTC.

As concerns this clone: A junction boundary mismatches the germline segment, possibly from a read error. The chain combines TRBV28 with TRBJ2-5; no definite D call. This CDR3 has 15 residues. Germline assignment: CDR1 MDHEN and CDR2 SYDVKM. CDR3 in DNA: TGTGCCAGCAGTTTCCGGTCCGCGGCTCCAGAGCCCCAGTACTTC. It encodes CASSFRSAAPEPQYF.

The rearrangement joins TRBV19 to TRBJ2-1; 7 nucleotides match TRBD1. V gave up 3 bases and J gave up 4 bases; unmatched junction bases: 6. CDR3 length: 15 amino acids. CDR1 and CDR2 (germline): LNHDA, SQIVND (reference sequence). The CDR3 nucleotides read TGTGCCAGTAGTATTGACGGGACAGCTTACAATGAGCAGTTCTTC. Protein: CASSIDGTAYNEQFF.

V and J are TRBV5-1 and TRBJ2-3, with TRBD1 matching over 7 bases. Germline lookup yields CDR1 SGHRS and CDR2 YFSETQ. Trimming cost V 0 bases and J 2 bases; bases outside gene matches: 6. This CDR3 is 16 amino acids long. The CDR3 region is CASSLEGGPYTDTQYF. As DNA, the CDR3 is TGCGCCAGCAGCTTGGAAGGGGGCCCCTACACAGATACGCAGTATTTT.

The V and J genes are TRBV6-5 and TRBJ2-1; 12 bases align to TRBD2. The junction had 7 bases not matched to a gene; V was cut back by 6 bases and J by 7 bases. This CDR3 has 15 residues. CDR1 MNHEY and CDR2 SVGAGI come from the germline V gene. Here the CDR3 DNA reads TGTGCCAGCAGACCTCTAGCGGGAGGGTGGAATGAGCAGTTCTTC. It translates to CASRPLAGGWNEQFF.